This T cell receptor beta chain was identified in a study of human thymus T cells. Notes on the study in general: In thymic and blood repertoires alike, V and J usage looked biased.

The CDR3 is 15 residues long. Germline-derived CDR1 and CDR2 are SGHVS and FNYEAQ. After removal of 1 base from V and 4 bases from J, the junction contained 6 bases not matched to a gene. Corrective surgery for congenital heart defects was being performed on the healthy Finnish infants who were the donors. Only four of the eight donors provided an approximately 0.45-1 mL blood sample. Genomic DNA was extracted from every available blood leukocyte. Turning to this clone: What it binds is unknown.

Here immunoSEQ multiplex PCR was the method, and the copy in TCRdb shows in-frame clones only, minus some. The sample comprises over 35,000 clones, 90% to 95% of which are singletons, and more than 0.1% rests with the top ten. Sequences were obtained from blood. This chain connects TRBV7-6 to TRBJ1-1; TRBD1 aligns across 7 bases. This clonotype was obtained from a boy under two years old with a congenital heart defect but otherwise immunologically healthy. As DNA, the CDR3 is TGTGCCAGCAGCTTAGGAGGTTCAGGGGGCACTGAAGCTTTCTTT. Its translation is CASSLGGSGGTEAFF.